This T cell receptor beta chain was recovered during a study of T cells after somatic rescue of genetic block. TCRdb's copy holds only in-frame clones and misses some; the assay was immunoSEQ multiplex PCR. The repertoire has under 150,000 clones, just over 90% of them found once; the top ten carry around 1.5%. The sequence was obtained from a woman aged 18-35 years. The sequenced material came from peripheral blood mononuclear cells (PBMCs).

The CDR3: CASSPTGDEQYF. Written as DNA, the CDR3 is TGTGCCAGCAGTCCCACGGGGGACGAGCAGTACTTC. The rearrangement links TRBV13 to TRBJ2-7; D possibly corresponds to TRBD2 (6 bases). The V end was cut by 6 bases, the J end by 5 bases, with 11 bases between. This CDR3 is 12 amino acids long. The germline V gene encodes CDR1 PRHDT and CDR2 FYEKMQ (reference sequence).